These T cell receptor beta chains were read from a single sample in a study of identical twins. TCRdb independently ran MiXCR on the 5' RACE reads; one entry per CDR3 protein. The sample holds around 1.7 million distinct CDR3 sequences, less than 40% seen once. The sample consisted of cord blood. The receptors originated from a newborn girl in good health. Both conserved end residues are part of each CDR3. Each record gives: CDR3 DNA, CDR3 protein, V gene, clone size, D gene, J gene. The D gene is left open where the match is weak. Clone size is given for some rows only: seen once, a few or many times, or a class if the clone is expanded.

TGTGCCAGCAGACAGGGGGCGCAGAGCTCCTACAATGAGCAGTACTTC	CASRQGAQSSYNEQYF	TRBV27	-	TRBD1	TRBJ2-7
TGTGCCAGCAGTACAGGGGGGAACACTGAAGCTTTCTTT	CASSTGGNTEAFF	TRBV6-1	many	TRBD1	TRBJ1-1
TGTGCCATCAGGGGACTAGCGGGAGGCGGGGATACGCAGTATTTT	CAIRGLAGGGDTQYF	TRBV10-3	few	TRBD2	TRBJ2-3
TGTGCCAGCAGCTTGGGACCCCCAGGGAAAGGGCAGCCCCAGCATTTT	CASSLGPPGKGQPQHF	TRBV5-6	few	-	TRBJ1-5
TGCGCCAGCAGCCGCGTTCCCGGGGGAAGAGGCACTGAAGCTTTCTTT	CASSRVPGGRGTEAFF	TRBV4-1	few	-	TRBJ1-1
TGTGCCAGCAGTCGAGCGACAGGAGAAGAGACCCAGTACTTC	CASSRATGEETQYF	TRBV27	-	-	TRBJ2-5
TGCAGCGTTGCGTACACGGGACTAGGGGACGAGCAGTACTTC	CSVAYTGLGDEQYF	TRBV29-1	few	TRBD2	TRBJ2-7
TGTGCCAGCAGCCCATACGCAGGGATGGATGAGCAGTTCTTC	CASSPYAGMDEQFF	TRBV7-2	-	-	TRBJ2-1
TGTGCCAGCACGTTATTCAGGGGCCGCACAGATACGCAGTATTTT	CASTLFRGRTDTQYF	TRBV6-1	-	-	TRBJ2-3
TGTGCCAGCAGCCGACGGACTAGCGGGGTGTTCTCAACAGATACGCAGTATTTT	CASSRRTSGVFSTDTQYF	TRBV6-2/TRBV6-3	few	TRBD2	TRBJ2-3
TGTGCCAGCGGTTTGCGGGGGAATGAGCAGTTCTTC	CASGLRGNEQFF	TRBV12-5	many	TRBD2	TRBJ2-1
TGCGCCAGCAGCCAAGAAAGGGCCCGTTTGGTGGAGCAGTTCTTC	CASSQERARLVEQFF	TRBV4-3	-	-	TRBJ2-1
TGTGCCAGCAGTGTATTTGCGGGGGCGAAGGATGAGCAGTACTTC	CASSVFAGAKDEQYF	TRBV25-1	-	-	TRBJ2-7
TGTGCCAGCAGTGAAGCGGCCTACCGCCGGGATGGTAGTGAGCAGTTCTTC	CASSEAAYRRDGSEQFF	TRBV2	-	-	TRBJ2-1
TGTGCCAGCAGTTTAGCTTTTGAGGGTGCACCCCTCCACTTT	CASSLAFEGAPLHF	TRBV12-3/TRBV12-4	-	-	TRBJ1-6
TGTGCCAGCAGCTTAGTAGGCGGGACCGCCAAAAACATTCAGTACTTC	CASSLVGGTAKNIQYF	TRBV7-2	many	-	TRBJ2-4
TGCAGTGCTAGTCGCCAGAGCACAGATACGCAGTATTTT	CSASRQSTDTQYF	TRBV20-1	-	-	TRBJ2-3
TGCAGTGCTCACGGACTAGCTCCCGCGAACACCGGGGAGCTGTTTTTT	CSAHGLAPANTGELFF	TRBV20-1	once	TRBD2	TRBJ2-2
TGTGCCAGCAGTTTGGCTAGCGGGATATTATTCTACGAGCAGTACTTC	CASSLASGILFYEQYF	TRBV28	few	TRBD2	TRBJ2-7
TGTGCCAGCAGCTCCGGGGAGCTCCAGCATTTT	CASSSGELQHF	TRBV7-9	few	-	TRBJ1-5
TGCAGTGTGTCGTTCAAGAGGAAATATTCCTACGAGCAGTACTTC	CSVSFKRKYSYEQYF	TRBV20-1	-	-	TRBJ2-7
TGCAGTGCTAGAGATAGGACAGGGGGAGGGTCACCCCTCCACTTT	CSARDRTGGGSPLHF	TRBV20-1	few	TRBD1	TRBJ1-6
TGTGCCAGCAGCCAAGATTCCTGGACAGGCTCCTACAATGAGCAGTTCTTC	CASSQDSWTGSYNEQFF	TRBV4-2	-	TRBD1	TRBJ2-1
TGCGCCAGCAGCCAAGATTTCGGGGGGAGGGCCTTTGTTGACGAGCAGTACTTC	CASSQDFGGRAFVDEQYF	TRBV4-1	few	TRBD2	TRBJ2-7
TGTGCCAGCAGCCAAGACCTAGCAGCTTTCTTT	CASSQDLAAFF	TRBV3-1	-	-	TRBJ1-1
TGTGCCAGCAGCTTGGGGACAGGGGTAATCCAGCCCCAGCATTTT	CASSLGTGVIQPQHF	TRBV5-6	once	TRBD1	TRBJ1-5
TGCGCCAGCAGCCCTCTGGGACTAGGAGAGACCCAGTACTTC	CASSPLGLGETQYF	TRBV4-1	few	TRBD2	TRBJ2-5
TGTGCCAGCAGCCAGGACATGACAGGGAGAGGGGTGAGCAATCAGCCCCAGCATTTT	CASSQDMTGRGVSNQPQHF	TRBV4-2	-	TRBD1	TRBJ1-5